The sequence of this T cell receptor beta chain was determined in a study of regulatory T cells in long-lasting Graves disease. Study-level points and caveats: Clonotypes that were public and shared totalled around 2,700 in persistent patients versus approximately 970 in new patients.

With iRepertoire HTBI primers and Arm-PCR of CDR3 regions, TCR beta libraries were built. Under the authors' procedure: Samples revealed approximately 67 TRBV and fewer than 15 TRBJ segments. TCRdb ran MiXCR on the multiplex PCR reads and lists one entry per CDR3 protein. These V and J calls are TCRdb output, not the study's own analysis. The sample includes 400,000 to 600,000 distinct CDR3 sequences, 20% to 25% seen only once; the top ten take less than 9%. This clonotype was counted ten times or more. As yet, its antigen is unknown. Time point meaning: persistent/refractory GD, antithyroid drugs over 5 years with positive TRAb. With RNA extracted from PBMCs as input, the TCR library was made. Criteria from the American Thyroid Association guidelines were applied to diagnose Graves' disease. This receptor was obtained from a female donor with Graves disease. Sequencing used peripheral blood mononuclear cells (PBMCs), obtained when the disease was refractory, from a patient treated with antithyroid drugs.

The CDR3 loop reads CSARVGQEYGYTF. The DNA of the CDR3 is TGCAGTGCTAGAGTCGGCCAGGAGTATGGCTACACCTTC. This chain joins TRBV20-1 and TRBJ1-2; D is unclear. The CDR3 spans 13 residues. Germline values: CDR1 DFQATT, CDR2 SNEGSKA (reference sequence). V was clipped by 1 base and J by 5 bases, with 11 bases between them.